This T cell receptor (beta chain) was recorded in a study of Ad26.COV2.S vaccination and SARS-CoV-2 variants. Study summary: Intramuscular Ad26.COV2.S doses were given once or twice, 56 days apart.

Germline loops: CDR1 SGDLS, CDR2 YYNGEE. The CDR3 totals 15 residues. V dropped 0 bases and J dropped 2 bases, with 9 bases sitting between them. Documented treatment: approximately 18 received Ad26.COV2.S at low or high dose, single or two shots; about five received placebo; per-sample allocation not given. Day 63 after the first injection of vaccine or placebo was the sampling time. Here immunoSEQ multiplex PCR was the method, and the copy in TCRdb shows in-frame clones only, minus some. In the table there are approximately 450,000 clones, 80% to 95% of which are singletons. The source was peripheral blood, collected in a trial of Ad26.COV2.S vaccine versus placebo. The V call is TRBV9, the J call TRBJ2-1, with a possible D match to TRBD2 (5 bases). The receptor's source is a person aged 18-60 years who received the Ad26.COV2.S COVID-19 vaccine or a placebo. For the CDR3, the DNA is TGTGCCAGCAGCGTAGGGCGGGCAGCCTACAATGAGCAGTTCTTC. This encodes CASSVGRAAYNEQFF.